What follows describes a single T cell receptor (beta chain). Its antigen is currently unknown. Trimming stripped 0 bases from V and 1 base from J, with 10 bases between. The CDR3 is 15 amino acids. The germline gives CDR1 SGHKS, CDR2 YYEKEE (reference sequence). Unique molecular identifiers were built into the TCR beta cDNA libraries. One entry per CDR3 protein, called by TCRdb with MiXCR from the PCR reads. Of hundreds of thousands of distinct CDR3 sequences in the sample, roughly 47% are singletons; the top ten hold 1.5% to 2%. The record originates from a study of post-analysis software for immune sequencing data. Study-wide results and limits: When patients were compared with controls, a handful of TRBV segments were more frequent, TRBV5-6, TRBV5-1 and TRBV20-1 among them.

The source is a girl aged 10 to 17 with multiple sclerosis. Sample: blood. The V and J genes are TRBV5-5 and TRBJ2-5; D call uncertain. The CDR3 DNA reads TGTGCCAGCAGCTTGGCGTGGGGTAGCCAAGAGACCCAGTACTTC. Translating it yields CASSLAWGSQETQYF.